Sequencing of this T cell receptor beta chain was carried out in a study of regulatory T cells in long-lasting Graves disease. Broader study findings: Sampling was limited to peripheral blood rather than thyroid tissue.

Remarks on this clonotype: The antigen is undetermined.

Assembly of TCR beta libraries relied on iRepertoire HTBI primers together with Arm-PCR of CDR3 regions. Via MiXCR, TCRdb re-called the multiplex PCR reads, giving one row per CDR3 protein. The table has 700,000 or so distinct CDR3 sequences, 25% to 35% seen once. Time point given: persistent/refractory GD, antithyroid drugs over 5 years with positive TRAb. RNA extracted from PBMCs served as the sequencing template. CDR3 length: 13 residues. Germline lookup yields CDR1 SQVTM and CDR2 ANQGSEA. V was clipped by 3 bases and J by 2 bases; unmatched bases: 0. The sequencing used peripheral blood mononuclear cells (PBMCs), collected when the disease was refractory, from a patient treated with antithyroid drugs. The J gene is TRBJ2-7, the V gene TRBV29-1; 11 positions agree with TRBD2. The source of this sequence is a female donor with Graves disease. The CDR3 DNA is TGCAGCGTTGAGGGACTAGCGGCCTACGAGCAGTACTTC. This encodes CSVEGLAAYEQYF.